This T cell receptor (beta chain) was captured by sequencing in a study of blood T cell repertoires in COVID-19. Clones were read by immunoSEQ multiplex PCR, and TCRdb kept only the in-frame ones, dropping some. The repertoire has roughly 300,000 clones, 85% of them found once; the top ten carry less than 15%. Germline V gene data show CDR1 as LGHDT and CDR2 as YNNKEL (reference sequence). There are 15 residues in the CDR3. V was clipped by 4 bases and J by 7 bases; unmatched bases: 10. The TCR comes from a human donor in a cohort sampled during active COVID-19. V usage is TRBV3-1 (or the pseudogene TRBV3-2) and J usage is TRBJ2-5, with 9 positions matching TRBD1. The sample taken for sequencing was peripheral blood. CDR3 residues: CASSLGTGLLGTQYF. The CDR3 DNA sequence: TGTGCCAGCAGCCTCGGGACAGGGTTATTAGGGACCCAGTACTTC.